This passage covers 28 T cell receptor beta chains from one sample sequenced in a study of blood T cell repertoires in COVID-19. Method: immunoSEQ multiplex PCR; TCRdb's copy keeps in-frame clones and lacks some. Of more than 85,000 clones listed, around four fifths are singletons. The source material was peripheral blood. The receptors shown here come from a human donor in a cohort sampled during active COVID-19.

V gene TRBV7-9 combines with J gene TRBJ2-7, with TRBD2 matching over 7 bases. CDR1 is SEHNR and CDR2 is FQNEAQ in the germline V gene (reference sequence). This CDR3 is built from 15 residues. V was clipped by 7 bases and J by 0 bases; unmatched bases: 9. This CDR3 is CASTLSGIGSYEQYF. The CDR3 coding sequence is TGTGCCAGCACGCTCAGCGGGATCGGCTCCTACGAGCAGTACTTC.

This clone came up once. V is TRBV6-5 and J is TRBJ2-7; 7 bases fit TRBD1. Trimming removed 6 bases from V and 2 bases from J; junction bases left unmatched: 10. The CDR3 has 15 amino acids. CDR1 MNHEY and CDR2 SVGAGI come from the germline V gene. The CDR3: CASSPRQGSTYEQYF. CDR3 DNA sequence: TGTGCCAGCAGCCCCCGACAGGGAAGTACCTACGAGCAGTACTTC.

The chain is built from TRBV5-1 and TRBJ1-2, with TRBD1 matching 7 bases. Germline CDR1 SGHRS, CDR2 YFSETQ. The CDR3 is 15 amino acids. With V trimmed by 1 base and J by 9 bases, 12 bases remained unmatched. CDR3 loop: CASSLTPGTEGSYTF. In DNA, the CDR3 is TGCGCCAGCAGCTTGACACCCGGGACAGAAGGAAGCTACACCTTC.

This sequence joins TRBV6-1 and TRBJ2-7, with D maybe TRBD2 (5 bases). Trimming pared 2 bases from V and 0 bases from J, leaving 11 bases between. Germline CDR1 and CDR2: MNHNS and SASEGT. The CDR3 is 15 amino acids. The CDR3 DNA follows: TGTGCCAGCAGTGAACGGAGAGGGAGCTCCTACGAGCAGTACTTC. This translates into CASSERRGSSYEQYF.

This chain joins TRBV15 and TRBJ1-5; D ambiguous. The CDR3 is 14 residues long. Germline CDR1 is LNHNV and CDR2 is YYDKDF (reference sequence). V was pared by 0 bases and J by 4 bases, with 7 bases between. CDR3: CATSRDGGNQPQHF. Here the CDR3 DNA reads TGTGCCACCAGCAGAGATGGAGGTAATCAGCCCCAGCATTTT. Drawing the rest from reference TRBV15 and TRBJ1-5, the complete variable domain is DAMVIQNPRYQVTQFGKPVTLSCSQTLNHNVMYWYQQKSSQAPKLLFHYYDKDFNNEADTPDNFQSRRPNTSFCFLDIRSPGLGDTAMYLCATSRDGGNQPQHFGDGTRLSIL.

The CDR3 reads CASSHTGGVHQPQHF. CDR3 in DNA: TGTGCCAGCAGCCATACTGGGGGGGTTCATCAGCCCCAGCATTTT. V usage is TRBV3-1 (or the pseudogene TRBV3-2) and J usage is TRBJ1-5, with D perhaps TRBD1 (5 bases). CDR3 size: 15 residues. Trimming removed 3 bases at V and 5 bases at J, with 14 bases between. Germline lookup yields CDR1 LGHDT and CDR2 YNNKEL (reference sequence).

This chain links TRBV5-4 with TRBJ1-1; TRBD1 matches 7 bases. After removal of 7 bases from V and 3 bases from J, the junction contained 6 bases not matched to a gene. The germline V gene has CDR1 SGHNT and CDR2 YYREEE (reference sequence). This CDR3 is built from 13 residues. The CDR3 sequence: CASRDREDTEAFF. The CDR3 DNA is TGTGCCAGCCGCGACAGGGAGGACACTGAAGCTTTCTTT.

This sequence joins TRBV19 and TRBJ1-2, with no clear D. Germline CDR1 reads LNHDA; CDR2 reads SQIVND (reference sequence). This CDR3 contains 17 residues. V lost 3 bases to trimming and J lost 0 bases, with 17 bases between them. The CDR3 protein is CASSILDGILANYGYTF. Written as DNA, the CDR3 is TGTGCCAGTAGTATTCTAGATGGAATACTAGCTAACTATGGCTACACCTTC. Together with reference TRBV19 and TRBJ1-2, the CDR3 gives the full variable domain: DGGITQSPKYLFRKEGQNVTLSCEQNLNHDAMYWYRQDPGQGLRLIYYSQIVNDFQKGDIAEGYSVSREKKESFPLTVTSAQKNPTAFYLCASSILDGILANYGYTFGSGTRLTVV.

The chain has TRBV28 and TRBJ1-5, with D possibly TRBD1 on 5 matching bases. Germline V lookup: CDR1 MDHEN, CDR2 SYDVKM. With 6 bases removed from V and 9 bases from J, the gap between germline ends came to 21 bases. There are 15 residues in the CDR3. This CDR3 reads CASSPRAGHLGPQHF. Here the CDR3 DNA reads TGTGCCAGCAGCCCTAGGGCGGGGCACTTAGGGCCCCAGCATTTT.

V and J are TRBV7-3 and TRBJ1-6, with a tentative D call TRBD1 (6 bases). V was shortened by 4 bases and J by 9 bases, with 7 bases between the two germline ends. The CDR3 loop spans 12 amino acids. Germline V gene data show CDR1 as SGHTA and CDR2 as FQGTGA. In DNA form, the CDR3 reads TGTGCCAGCAGCTCACAGGGTTCACCCCTCCACTTT. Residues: CASSSQGSPLHF.

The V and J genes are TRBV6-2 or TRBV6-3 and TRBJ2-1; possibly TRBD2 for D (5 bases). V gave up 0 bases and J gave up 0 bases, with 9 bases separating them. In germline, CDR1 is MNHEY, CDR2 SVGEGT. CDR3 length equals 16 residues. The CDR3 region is CASSYSERSSYNEQFF. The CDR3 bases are TGTGCCAGCAGTTACTCCGAGCGGAGCTCCTACAATGAGCAGTTCTTC.

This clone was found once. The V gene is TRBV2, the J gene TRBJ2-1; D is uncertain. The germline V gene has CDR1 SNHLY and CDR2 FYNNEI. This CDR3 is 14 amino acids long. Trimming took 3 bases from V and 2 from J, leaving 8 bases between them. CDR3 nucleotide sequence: TGTGCCAGCAGTGACGAACTAACCTACAATGAGCAGTTCTTC. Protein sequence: CASSDELTYNEQFF.

The CDR3 reads CASSISGTGGGKTQYF. The CDR3 DNA sequence: TGTGCCAGTAGTATATCCGGGACAGGGGGCGGAAAGACCCAGTACTTC. V gene TRBV19 combines with J gene TRBJ2-5; 12 nucleotides line up with TRBD1. CDR1 is LNHDA, CDR2 SQIVND, per germline (reference sequence). CDR3 length: 16 residues. Germline trimming cut 2 bases from V and 6 bases from J; bases unmatched to any gene: 7.

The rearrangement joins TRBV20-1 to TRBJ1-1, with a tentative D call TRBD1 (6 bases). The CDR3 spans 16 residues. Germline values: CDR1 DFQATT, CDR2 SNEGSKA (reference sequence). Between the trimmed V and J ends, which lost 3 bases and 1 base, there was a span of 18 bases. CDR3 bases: TGCAGTGCTAGTGGGCGGGGGGCGAGATGGAACACTGAAGCTTTCTTT. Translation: CSASGRGARWNTEAFF.

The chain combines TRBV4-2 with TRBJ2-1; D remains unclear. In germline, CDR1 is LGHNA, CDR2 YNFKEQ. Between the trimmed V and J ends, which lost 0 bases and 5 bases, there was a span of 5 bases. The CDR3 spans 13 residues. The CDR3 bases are TGTGCCAGCAGCCAAGATAGAAACAATGAGCAGTTCTTC. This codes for CASSQDRNNEQFF.

The CDR3 DNA reads as TGTGCCAGCAGTGACAGCAACGAGCAGTACTTC. Its protein product is CASSDSNEQYF. This chain connects TRBV6-2 or TRBV6-3 to TRBJ2-7, with D tentatively TRBD1 (5 bases). This CDR3 has 11 residues. With 5 bases removed from V and 5 bases from J, the gap between germline ends came to 7 bases. CDR1 is MNHEY and CDR2 is SVGEGT in the germline V gene.

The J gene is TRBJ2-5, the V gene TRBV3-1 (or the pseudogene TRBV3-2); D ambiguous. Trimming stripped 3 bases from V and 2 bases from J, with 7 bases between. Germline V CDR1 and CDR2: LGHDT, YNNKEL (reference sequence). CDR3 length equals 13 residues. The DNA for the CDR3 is TGTGCCAGCAGCCAGTTCGGGCAAGAGACCCAGTACTTC. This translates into CASSQFGQETQYF.

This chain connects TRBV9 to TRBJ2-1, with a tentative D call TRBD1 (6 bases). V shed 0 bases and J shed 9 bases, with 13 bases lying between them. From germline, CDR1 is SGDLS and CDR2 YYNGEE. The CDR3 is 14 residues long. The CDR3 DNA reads TGTGCCAGCAGCGTAGTAGGGGGACCTGGTGAGCAGTTCTTC. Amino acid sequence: CASSVVGGPGEQFF.

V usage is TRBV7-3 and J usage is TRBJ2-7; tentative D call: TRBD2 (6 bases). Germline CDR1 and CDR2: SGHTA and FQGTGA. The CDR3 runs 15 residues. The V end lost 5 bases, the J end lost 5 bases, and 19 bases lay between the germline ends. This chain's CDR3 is CASSPSGLLLDEQYF. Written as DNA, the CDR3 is TGTGCCAGCAGCCCCTCCGGACTACTCCTAGACGAGCAGTACTTC.

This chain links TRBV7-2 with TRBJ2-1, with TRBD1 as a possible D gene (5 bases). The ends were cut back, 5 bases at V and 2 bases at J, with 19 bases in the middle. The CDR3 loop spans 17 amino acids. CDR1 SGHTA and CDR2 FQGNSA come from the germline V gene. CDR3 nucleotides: TGTGCCAGCAGCCCACGAGCCAGGGCTAAGCCCTACAATGAGCAGTTCTTC. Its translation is CASSPRARAKPYNEQFF.

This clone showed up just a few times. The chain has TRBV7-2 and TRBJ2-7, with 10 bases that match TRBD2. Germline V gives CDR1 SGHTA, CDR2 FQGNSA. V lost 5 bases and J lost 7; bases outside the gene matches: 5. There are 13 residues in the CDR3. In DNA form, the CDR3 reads TGTGCCAGCAGCGAAGCGGGGGGGCGTGAGCAGTACTTC. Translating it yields CASSEAGGREQYF.

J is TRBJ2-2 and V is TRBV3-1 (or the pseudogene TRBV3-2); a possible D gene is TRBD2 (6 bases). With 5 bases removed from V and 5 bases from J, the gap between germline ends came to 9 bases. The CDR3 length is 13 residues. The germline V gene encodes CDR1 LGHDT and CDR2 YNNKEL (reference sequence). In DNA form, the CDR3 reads TGTGCCAGCAGCGGGCTAGCGACCGGGGAGCTGTTTTTT. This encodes CASSGLATGELFF.

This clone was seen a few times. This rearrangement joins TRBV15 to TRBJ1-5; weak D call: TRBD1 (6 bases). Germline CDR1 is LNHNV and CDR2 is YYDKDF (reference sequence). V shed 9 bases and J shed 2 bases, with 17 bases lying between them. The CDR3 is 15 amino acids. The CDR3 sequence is CATNTGGAGNQPQHF. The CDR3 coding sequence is TGTGCCACTAACACGGGGGGCGCGGGCAATCAGCCCCAGCATTTT.

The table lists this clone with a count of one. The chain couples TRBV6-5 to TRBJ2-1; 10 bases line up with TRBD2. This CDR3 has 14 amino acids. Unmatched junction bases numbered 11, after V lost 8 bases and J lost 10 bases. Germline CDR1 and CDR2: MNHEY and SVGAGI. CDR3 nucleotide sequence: TGTGCCAGCTGTCGAGTAGCGGGGGGCCCAGAGCAGTTCTTC. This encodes CASCRVAGGPEQFF.

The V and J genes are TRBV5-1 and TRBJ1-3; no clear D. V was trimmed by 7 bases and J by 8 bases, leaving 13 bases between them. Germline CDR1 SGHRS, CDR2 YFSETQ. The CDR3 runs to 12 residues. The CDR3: CASGNTADTIYF. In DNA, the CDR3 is TGCGCCAGCGGCAACACGGCGGACACCATATATTTT.

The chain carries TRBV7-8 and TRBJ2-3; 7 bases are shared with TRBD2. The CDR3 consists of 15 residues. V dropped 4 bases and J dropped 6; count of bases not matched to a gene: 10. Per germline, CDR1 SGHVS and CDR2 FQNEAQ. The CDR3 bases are TGTGCCAGCAGCTCCCGACTAGCCTCCGGGGATACGCAGTATTTT. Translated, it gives CASSSRLASGDTQYF.

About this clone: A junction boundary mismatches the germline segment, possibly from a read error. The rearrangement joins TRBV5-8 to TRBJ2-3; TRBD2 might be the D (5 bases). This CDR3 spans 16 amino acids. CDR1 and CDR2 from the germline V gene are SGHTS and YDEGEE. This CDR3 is CASSTETGIFTNTQYF. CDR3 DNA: TGTGCCAGCAGCACAGAAACCGGGATATTCACAAATACGCAGTATTTT.

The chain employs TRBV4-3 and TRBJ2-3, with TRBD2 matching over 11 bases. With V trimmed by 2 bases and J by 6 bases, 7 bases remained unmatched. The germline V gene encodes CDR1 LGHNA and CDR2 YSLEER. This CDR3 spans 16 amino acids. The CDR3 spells CASSQNSGGVGDTQYF. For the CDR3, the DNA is TGCGCCAGCAGCCAAAATAGCGGGGGGGTTGGGGATACGCAGTATTTT.